This passage covers 20 T cell receptor beta chains from one sample sequenced in a study of T cells in localized non-small cell lung cancer. Generated by immunoSEQ multiplex PCR, the TCRdb table keeps only in-frame clones and is missing some. The profile shows some 2,100 clones, about 25% of them singletons. The sample was normal lung tissue next to the tumor, taken before any cancer treatment. Receptors were obtained from a female donor at least 60 years old with stage I lung adenocarcinoma.

The chain carries TRBV18 and TRBJ2-7; D assignment may be TRBD1 or TRBD2 (5 bases each). The CDR3 is made up of 12 amino acids. Germline loops: CDR1 KGHSH, CDR2 LQKENI. The V and J ends lost 2 bases and 4 bases respectively, with 6 bases between them. This CDR3 reads CASSPGGYEQYF. DNA for the CDR3: TGTGCCAGCTCACCAGGGGGTTACGAGCAGTACTTC.

The chain's CDR3 is CASTRPPGTQYF. The CDR3 DNA reads as TGTGCCAGCACGAGACCTCCTGGCACTCAGTACTTC. This sequence joins TRBV2 and TRBJ2-4; the D is unclear. V was shortened by 7 bases and J by 12 bases, with 16 bases between the two germline ends. The CDR3 runs to 12 residues. CDR1 and CDR2 from the germline V gene are SNHLY and FYNNEI.

V usage is TRBV30 and J usage is TRBJ1-4; no clear D. The V gene lost 3 bases and the J gene lost 5 bases, with 16 bases spanning the gap. Germline V CDR1 and CDR2: GTSNPN, SVGIG (reference sequence). This CDR3 region has 15 residues. CDR3 loop: CAWRPVGRENEKLFF. The CDR3 region has the DNA TGTGCCTGGAGGCCTGTGGGCCGGGAGAATGAAAAACTGTTTTTT.

This clone has more than one count but fewer than ten. In DNA, the CDR3 is TGTGCCAGCAGCTCGGGGCCGCGGTTTGGCCCCCTGGACTCACCCCTCCACTTT. Encoded protein: CASSSGPRFGPLDSPLHF. The V call is TRBV7-2, the J call TRBJ1-6; possible D gene TRBD1, 5 bases. CDR3 length equals 18 residues. The germline gives CDR1 SGHTA, CDR2 FQGNSA. The ends were cut back, 4 bases at V and 10 bases at J, with 26 bases in the middle.

The rearrangement links TRBV29-1 to TRBJ2-3, with TRBD1 as a possible D gene (5 bases). The germline V gene has CDR1 SQVTM and CDR2 ANQGSEA. The CDR3 length is 12 residues. V lost 7 bases and J 2 bases, leaving 10 bases between the germline ends. CDR3 amino acids: CSGGGATDTQYF. The DNA of the CDR3 is TGCAGCGGGGGCGGCGCCACAGATACGCAGTATTTT.

This clone has only a few counts. V gene TRBV18 combines with J gene TRBJ2-5, with D hard to call. From germline, CDR1 is KGHSH and CDR2 LQKENI. The CDR3 loop spans 13 amino acids. V was shortened by 2 bases and J by 1 base, with 5 bases between the two germline ends. CDR3 nucleotide sequence: TGTGCCAGCTCACCATACCCCCAAGAGACCCAGTACTTC. Its protein product is CASSPYPQETQYF.

The chain combines TRBV18 with TRBJ2-3; no clear D. Germline CDR1 KGHSH, CDR2 LQKENI. The CDR3 spans 15 residues. The V and J ends lost 3 bases and 0 bases respectively, with 10 bases between them. CDR3 DNA sequence: TGTGCCAGCTCACCGTCGGAAGCTAGCACAGATACGCAGTATTTT. Amino acids: CASSPSEASTDTQYF.

The chain carries TRBV6-8 and TRBJ2-1, with D maybe TRBD2 (6 bases). Germline V gene sequence: CDR1 MNHGY, CDR2 SAAAGT. V lost 5 bases and J lost 8, with 13 bases in between. The length of the CDR3 is 13 residues. CDR3 coding DNA: TGTGCCAGCAGTGTCGAGACTAGTTATGAGCAGTTCTTC. It codes for CASSVETSYEQFF.

The chain recombines TRBV30 with TRBJ1-1; D is unresolved. The V and J ends lost 2 bases and 3 bases respectively, with 4 bases between them. This CDR3 comprises 11 residues. In germline, CDR1 is GTSNPN, CDR2 SVGIG (reference sequence). CDR3 nucleotide sequence: TGTGCCTGGAGTCATTACACTGAAGCTTTCTTT. It codes for CAWSHYTEAFF.

This chain joins TRBV29-1 and TRBJ2-7; no firm D call. The CDR3 totals 12 residues. The V gene lost 6 bases and the J gene lost 0 bases, with 9 bases spanning the gap. The V gene's germline CDR1 is SQVTM and CDR2 ANQGSEA. The CDR3 here is CSVARGSYEQYF. In DNA, the CDR3 is TGCAGCGTCGCCCGCGGCTCCTACGAGCAGTACTTC.

This sequence joins TRBV6-8 and TRBJ2-3; 9 bases match TRBD1. Trimming at V came to 6 bases and at J to 2 bases, leaving 9 bases not matched to a gene. Germline loops: CDR1 MNHGY, CDR2 SAAAGT. This CDR3 comprises 16 residues. The CDR3 DNA sequence: TGTGCCAGCAGCAAATCCGGGACAGGGCCCACAGATACGCAGTATTTT. This sequence encodes CASSKSGTGPTDTQYF.

The chain links TRBV11-3 to TRBJ2-4; tentative D call: TRBD1 (6 bases). This CDR3 is built from 16 residues. V was clipped by 5 bases and J by 3 bases, with 17 bases between them. Looked up from germline, CDR1 is SGHNT and CDR2 is YENEEA. In nucleotides, the CDR3 is TGTGCCAGCAGCCCTCAATCCAGGGGTAGCAAAAACATTCAGTACTTC. It is translated as CASSPQSRGSKNIQYF. Together with reference TRBV11-3 and TRBJ2-4, the CDR3 gives the full variable domain: EAGVVQSPRYKIIEKKQPVAFWCNPISGHNTLYWYLQNLGQGPELLIRYENEEAVDDSQLPKDRFSAERLKGVDSTLKIQPAELGDSAVYLCASSPQSRGSKNIQYFGAGTRLSVL.

A single count supports this clone. The chain carries TRBV25-1 and TRBJ2-1; no clear D. Per the germline V gene, CDR1 is MGHDK and CDR2 is SYGVNS. The CDR3 runs 13 residues. V was clipped by 6 bases and J by 9 bases, with 15 bases between them. CDR3 loop: CASRGTKLGEQFF. CDR3 nucleotides: TGTGCCAGCAGGGGTACCAAATTGGGTGAGCAGTTCTTC. Looking up the rest from reference TRBV25-1 and TRBJ2-1 gives the full variable domain: EADIYQTPRYLVIGTGKKITLECSQTMGHDKMYWYQQDPGMELHLIHYSYGVNSTEKGDLSSESTVSRIRTEHFPLTLESARPSHTSQYLCASRGTKLGEQFFGPGTRLTVL.

J is TRBJ2-7 and V is TRBV5-1; 8 bases fit TRBD1. The germline CDR1 and CDR2 sequences are SGHRS and YFSETQ. The CDR3 extends over 14 amino acids. V shed 3 bases and J 1 base; nucleotides not matched to a gene: 3. The DNA of the CDR3 is TGCGCCAGCAGCTCCGGGACAGGTTCCTACGAGCAGTACTTC. Its protein product is CASSSGTGSYEQYF.

This clone counts as medium-sized (0.01 to 0.1%). One end of the junction fails to match germline, which may point to a read error. CDR3 in amino acids: CARSLGGTNEKLFF. CDR3 coding DNA: TGTGCCAGAAGCTTAGGGGGCACTAATGAAAAACTGTTTTTT. This rearrangement joins TRBV11-3 to TRBJ1-4, with TRBD1 matching over 7 bases. This CDR3 comprises 14 residues. The germline V gene has CDR1 SGHNT and CDR2 YENEEA.

The chain is built from TRBV29-1 and TRBJ1-2; D gene ambiguous. The V end was cut by 2 bases, the J end by 2 bases, with 6 bases between. The CDR3 length is 12 residues. The germline V gene encodes CDR1 SQVTM and CDR2 ANQGSEA. This chain's CDR3 is CSVERRNYGYTF. CDR3 coding DNA: TGCAGCGTTGAACGCAGGAACTATGGCTACACCTTC.

This clone has a handful of counts. V usage is TRBV9 and J usage is TRBJ1-2, with D possibly being TRBD1 (5 bases). Germline CDR1 is SGDLS and CDR2 is YYNGEE. The CDR3 is 13 residues long. Between the trimmed V and J ends, which lost 5 bases and 6 bases, there was a span of 14 bases. The CDR3 nucleotides read TGTGCCAGCAGGGCCTCAGGGAGCGATGGCTACACCTTC. Protein: CASRASGSDGYTF.

The genes are TRBV11-3 and TRBJ2-1; D possibly corresponds to TRBD2 (5 bases). Germline CDR1 and CDR2: SGHNT and YENEEA. This CDR3 is built from 14 residues. Trimming stripped 4 bases from V and 4 bases from J, with 11 bases between. In DNA, the CDR3 is TGTGCCAGCAGCTCAACTCTAGCTTACAATGAGCAGTTCTTC. Protein product: CASSSTLAYNEQFF.

The chain couples TRBV9 to TRBJ1-4; D might be TRBD1 (6 bases). Germline values: CDR1 SGDLS, CDR2 YYNGEE. V gave up 5 bases and J gave up 3 bases, with 14 bases separating them. CDR3 length: 15 amino acids. CDR3 nucleotide sequence: TGTGCCAGCAGTCCCCAGACAGGCCCTAATGAAAAACTGTTTTTT. The encoded protein is CASSPQTGPNEKLFF.

This clone is large by share. V gene TRBV6-8 combines with J gene TRBJ1-2; 9 bases are a match to TRBD1. CDR3 size: 15 residues. Germline loops: CDR1 MNHGY, CDR2 SAAAGT. The V gene end was trimmed by 5 bases and the J gene end by 8 bases; junction bases not matched to a gene: 12. The CDR3 DNA reads TGTGCCAGCAGTCCCTCCCCCGGGACAGGGTTGGGCTACACCTTC. Amino acids: CASSPSPGTGLGYTF.